This T cell receptor (beta chain) originates from a study of cytomegalovirus exposure and HLA in healthy donors. Broader study findings: Analysis was carried out at a later point, and it linked a missense DCLRE1C variant to TCR beta V- and J-gene trimming.

Germline CDR1 is LNHDA and CDR2 is SQIVND (reference sequence). The CDR3 extends over 13 amino acids. V dropped 9 bases and J dropped 5; count of bases not matched to a gene: 5. On this clone: Its target is not known.

PCR amplification relied on 60 Vbeta primers (plus 13 Jbeta primers). Only in-frame clones appear in the TCRdb table, and some are missing; sequencing was by immunoSEQ multiplex PCR. The sample includes some 200,000 clones, approximately 80% of them seen just once. The source of this sequence is a girl under 10 years old in good health and CMV-seronegative. The genes are TRBV19 and TRBJ2-2; 8 positions agree with TRBD1. The sample was PBMCs. The CDR3 loop reads CASRGPITGELFF. In DNA form, the CDR3 reads TGTGCCAGCAGGGGGCCGATAACCGGGGAGCTGTTTTTT.